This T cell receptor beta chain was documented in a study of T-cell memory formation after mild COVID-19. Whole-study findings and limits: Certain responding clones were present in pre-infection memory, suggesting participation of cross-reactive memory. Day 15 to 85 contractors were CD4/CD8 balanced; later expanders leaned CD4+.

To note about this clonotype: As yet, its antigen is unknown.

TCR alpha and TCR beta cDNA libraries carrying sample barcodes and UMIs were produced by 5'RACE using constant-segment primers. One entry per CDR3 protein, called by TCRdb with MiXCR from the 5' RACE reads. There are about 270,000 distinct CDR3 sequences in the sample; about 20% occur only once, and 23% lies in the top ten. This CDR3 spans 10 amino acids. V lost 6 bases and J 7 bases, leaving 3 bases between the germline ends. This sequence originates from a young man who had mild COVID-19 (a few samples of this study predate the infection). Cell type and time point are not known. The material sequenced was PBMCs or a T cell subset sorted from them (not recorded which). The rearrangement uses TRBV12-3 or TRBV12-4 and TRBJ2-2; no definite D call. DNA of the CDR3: TGTGCCAGCAGCCGCGGGGAGCTGTTTTTT. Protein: CASSRGELFF.